These 5 T cell receptor beta chains originate from one sample sequenced in a study of blood T cell repertoires in COVID-19. Sequencing was performed with immunoSEQ multiplex PCR; in TCRdb, only in-frame clones are kept and a portion is missing. The table records around 260,000 clones, around 84% of them present only once. The sample comprised PBMCs or T cells enriched from blood (not recorded which). The receptors here all came from a man aged 30 to 39 with acute COVID-19.

V is TRBV19 and J is TRBJ1-3; 9 nucleotides align to TRBD1. Germline lookup yields CDR1 LNHDA and CDR2 SQIVND (reference sequence). The CDR3 spans 17 residues. The trim removed 0 bases at V and 0 bases at J, leaving 3 bases unmatched. The CDR3 reads CASSIDGTGYSGNTIYF. CDR3 sequence (DNA): TGTGCCAGTAGTATAGATGGGACAGGGTACTCTGGAAACACCATATATTTT.

This chain connects TRBV7-2 to TRBJ2-2; D is uncertain. CDR1 is SGHTA and CDR2 is FQGNSA in the germline V gene. Trimming took 5 bases from V and 7 from J, leaving 11 bases between them. This CDR3 contains 13 residues. The CDR3 DNA reads as TGTGCCAGCAGCCTGGCAACCTTCGGGGAGCTGTTTTTT. Translated, it gives CASSLATFGELFF.

This chain joins TRBV18 and TRBJ2-7; 8 positions agree with TRBD1. Trimming removed 3 bases from V and 6 bases from J; junction bases left unmatched: 7. The CDR3 is made up of 14 amino acids. The germline CDR1 and CDR2 sequences are KGHSH and LQKENI. This CDR3 is CASSPQTGVSEQYV. The CDR3, as DNA: TGTGCCAGCTCACCCCAGACAGGGGTCTCCGAGCAGTACGTC.

The rearrangement joins TRBV28 to TRBJ2-3; no firm D call. The CDR3 extends over 15 amino acids. V was clipped by 5 bases and J by 3 bases, with 15 bases between them. Germline V gene lookup returns CDR1 MDHEN and CDR2 SYDVKM. As DNA, the CDR3 is TGTGCCAGCAGTCGATTTACGGGTCAAACAGATACGCAGTATTTT. Amino acids: CASSRFTGQTDTQYF.

V usage is TRBV5-1 and J usage is TRBJ1-1, with TRBD1 identical over 9 bases. This CDR3 contains 14 residues. Germline CDR1 and CDR2: SGHRS and YFSETQ. V was pared by 2 bases and J by 4 bases, with 3 bases of the junction left unmatched. CDR3: CASSFSTGGTEAFF. CDR3 nucleotide sequence: TGCGCCAGCAGCTTTTCGACAGGGGGCACTGAAGCTTTCTTT.